One and the same sample provided the 28 T cell receptor beta chains below, sequenced in a study of blood T cell repertoires in COVID-19. Some clones are missing from TCRdb's copy, which holds only in-frame ones; the method was immunoSEQ multiplex PCR. The profile covers roughly 170,000 clones, with roughly 85% appearing a single time and roughly 5% taken by the ten largest. The sample consisted of peripheral blood. The receptors derive from a woman aged 45-65 years with COVID-19, enrolled during active disease.

A few counts support this clone. The V gene is TRBV28, the J gene TRBJ1-5; TRBD1 matches at 9 bases. The CDR3 contains 15 residues. V lost 5 bases, J lost 3 bases, and 5 bases stayed unmatched. The V gene's germline CDR1 is MDHEN and CDR2 SYDVKM. The CDR3 region is CASSVGTGNNQPQHF. The CDR3 DNA sequence: TGTGCCAGCAGTGTGGGGACAGGGAACAATCAGCCCCAGCATTTT.

The V gene is TRBV27, the J gene TRBJ1-1, with 7 bases matching TRBD1. Germline assignment: CDR1 MNHEY and CDR2 SMNVEV (reference sequence). V dropped 5 bases and J dropped 11; count of bases not matched to a gene: 8. This CDR3 has 12 residues. As DNA, the CDR3 is TGTGCCAGCAGTGCCCGACAGGGTCGGGCTTTCTTT. This translates into CASSARQGRAFF.

The chain carries TRBV6-5 and TRBJ2-7; 9 bases map to TRBD1. Germline trimming cut 11 bases from V and 3 bases from J; bases unmatched to any gene: 11. Germline V gene sequence: CDR1 MNHEY, CDR2 SVGAGI. This CDR3 is built from 14 residues. The chain's CDR3 is CAGGARDRVYEQYF. The CDR3, as DNA: TGTGCCGGCGGGGCTCGGGACAGGGTCTACGAGCAGTACTTC.

The chain is built from TRBV21-1 and TRBJ2-1; the table gives TRBD2 as D, unverified against the DNA. TRBV21-1 is deemed a pseudogene. CDR3 length equals 16 residues. CDR3 coding DNA: TGTGCCAGCATCGCTAGCGGGGGGGCCTCCTACAATGAGCAGTTCTTC. It yields the protein CASIASGGASYNEQFF.

The gene calls are TRBV6-1 and TRBJ1-3; D unresolved. Germline-derived CDR1 and CDR2 are MNHNS and SASEGT. The length of the CDR3 is 16 residues. The ends were cut back, 4 bases at V and 0 bases at J, with 13 bases in the middle. CDR3: CASSGGTPYSGNTIYF. Written as DNA, the CDR3 is TGTGCCAGCAGTGGAGGAACGCCGTACTCTGGAAACACCATATATTTT.

The chain joins TRBV6-4 to TRBJ1-4, with 7 bases aligning to TRBD1. Germline V CDR1 and CDR2: MRHNA, SNTAGT. With 7 bases clipped from V and 12 bases from J, the junction kept 23 bases outside the gene matches. The CDR3 contains 17 residues. CDR3 region: CASKPQGTSHSDGELFF. The CDR3 DNA is TGTGCCAGCAAACCACAGGGGACTTCCCATTCTGATGGTGAACTGTTTTTT.

This clone was seen a handful of times. The chain links TRBV6-5 to TRBJ2-2; 10 bases agree with TRBD1. CDR1 is MNHEY and CDR2 is SVGAGI in the germline V gene. V gave up 5 bases and J gave up 7 bases; unmatched junction bases: 7. The CDR3 length is 15 residues. CDR3 in DNA: TGTGCCAGCAGTCCCCGGACAGGGGGGTTCGGGGAGCTGTTTTTT. Encoded protein: CASSPRTGGFGELFF.

The V and J genes are TRBV7-6 and TRBJ1-6, with 7 bases that match TRBD1. The CDR3 is 17 amino acids. The V segment lost 5 bases and the J segment 0 bases; nucleotides outside the gene matches: 7. Germline CDR1 and CDR2: SGHVS and FNYEAQ. The CDR3 loop reads CASSPRTGVSYNSPLHF. The DNA for the CDR3 is TGTGCCAGCAGCCCCCGGACAGGCGTCTCCTATAATTCACCCCTCCACTTT.

This clone has just one count. The chain combines TRBV10-1 with TRBJ2-2, with D possibly being TRBD1 (5 bases). Germline CDR1 and CDR2: WNHNN and SYGVQD (reference sequence). This CDR3 is built from 15 residues. Trimming stripped 4 bases from V and 0 bases from J, with 9 bases between. The chain's CDR3 is CASSVDRANTGELFF. For the CDR3, the DNA is TGCGCCAGCAGTGTCGACAGAGCGAACACCGGGGAGCTGTTTTTT.

This clone was found once. The chain recombines TRBV12-3 or TRBV12-4 with TRBJ1-2, with 7 bases matching TRBD1. The CDR3 is 13 amino acids. Trimming took 6 bases from V and 6 from J; bases not matched to a gene: 7. CDR3 DNA sequence: TGTGCCAGCAGCCGGCGGACAGGCGATGGCTACACCTTC. Its translation: CASSRRTGDGYTF.

The V call is TRBV5-1, the J call TRBJ2-1; TRBD2 aligns across 13 bases. Looked up from germline, CDR1 is SGHRS and CDR2 is YFSETQ. The length of the CDR3 is 17 residues. The trim removed 4 bases at V and 0 bases at J, leaving 4 bases unmatched. CDR3 nucleotides: TGCGCCAGCAGCGCCACTAGCGGGGGGGCCTCCTACAATGAGCAGTTCTTC. This codes for CASSATSGGASYNEQFF.

The chain employs TRBV7-3 and TRBJ1-1; no clear D. Germline assignment: CDR1 SGHTA and CDR2 FQGTGA. Trimming shortened V by 5 bases and J by 1 base, and 8 bases separated the two germline ends. The CDR3 is 13 amino acids. Here the CDR3 DNA reads TGTGCCAGCAGCAAGGAGGGGAACACTGAAGCTTTCTTT. This codes for CASSKEGNTEAFF.

This clone was recorded a few times. This chain connects TRBV30 to TRBJ2-7; no reliable D call. Germline V gene lookup returns CDR1 GTSNPN and CDR2 SVGIG (reference sequence). CDR3 length: 11 residues. The V end lost 1 base, the J end lost 4 bases, and 5 bases lay between the germline ends. The CDR3 protein is CAWSGPYEQYF. CDR3 bases: TGTGCCTGGAGTGGGCCATACGAGCAGTACTTC.

V usage is TRBV25-1 and J usage is TRBJ1-2; D not certain. The germline V gene encodes CDR1 MGHDK and CDR2 SYGVNS. The CDR3 length is 16 residues. V gave up 0 bases and J gave up 6 bases, with 17 bases separating them. The CDR3 coding sequence is TGTGCCAGCAGTGAATATTCCGGGTCCTCCCGAGATGGCTACACCTTC. Protein: CASSEYSGSSRDGYTF.

This clone has more than one count but fewer than ten. V and J are TRBV6-5 and TRBJ1-3, with 8 nucleotides matching TRBD1. Trimming at V came to 7 bases and at J to 4 bases, leaving 6 bases not matched to a gene. Germline V gene sequence: CDR1 MNHEY, CDR2 SVGAGI. The CDR3 has 14 residues. The CDR3 sequence is CASTRGTGGNTIYF. DNA for the CDR3: TGTGCCAGCACCAGGGGGACAGGCGGAAACACCATATATTTT.

J is TRBJ2-2 and V is TRBV14, with 11 bases matching TRBD2. Germline V CDR1 and CDR2: SGHDN, FVKESK. The CDR3 loop spans 16 amino acids. The trim removed 5 bases at V and 2 bases at J, leaving 4 bases unmatched. The CDR3 spells CASSGRLAGNTGELFF. In DNA form, the CDR3 reads TGTGCCAGCAGCGGAAGACTAGCGGGAAACACCGGGGAGCTGTTTTTT.

In DNA, the CDR3 is TGCGCCAGCAGTCAGGGTCTCCCGATTTCATACAGAAACACCATATATTTT. Protein: CASSQGLPISYRNTIYF. The chain combines TRBV5-1 with TRBJ1-3; perhaps TRBD1 as D (5 bases). The germline V gene has CDR1 SGHRS and CDR2 YFSETQ. V was shortened by 5 bases and J by 5 bases, with 23 bases between the two germline ends. The CDR3 sequence is 17 residues long.

The CDR3, as DNA: TGTGCCAGCAGCGACCCAGACAGGGGTATGAGCGGCTACACCTTC. The encoded protein is CASSDPDRGMSGYTF. This chain connects TRBV9 to TRBJ1-2, with 8 bases identical to TRBD1. The CDR3 is 15 amino acids. V gave up 3 bases and J gave up 8 bases; unmatched junction bases: 12. Germline V CDR1 and CDR2: SGDLS, YYNGEE.

V usage is TRBV28 and J usage is TRBJ2-5; 9 positions match TRBD1. CDR3 size: 13 residues. In germline, CDR1 is MDHEN, CDR2 SYDVKM. The V gene end was trimmed by 9 bases and the J gene end by 1 base; junction bases not matched to a gene: 3. Here the CDR3 reads CASLGQGQETQYF. CDR3 coding DNA: TGTGCCAGTCTGGGACAGGGCCAAGAGACCCAGTACTTC.

The rearrangement joins TRBV4-3 to TRBJ1-4; D is possibly TRBD1 (5 bases). The germline gives CDR1 LGHNA, CDR2 YSLEER. The CDR3 contains 17 residues. V lost 3 bases, J lost 3 bases, and 17 bases lay in between. Written as DNA, the CDR3 is TGCGCCAGCAGCCAGGGGCCCCAAAATGCGGCTAATGAAAAACTGTTTTTT. This codes for CASSQGPQNAANEKLFF.

The chain has TRBV7-9 and TRBJ1-5; tentatively, D is TRBD1 (5 bases). Germline-derived CDR1 and CDR2 are SEHNR and FQNEAQ (reference sequence). The ends were cut back, 2 bases at V and 6 bases at J, with 8 bases in the middle. This CDR3 is 13 amino acids long. The DNA for the CDR3 is TGTGCCAGCAGCTTACAGGGCGGTCAGCCCCAGCATTTT. Protein product: CASSLQGGQPQHF. Complete variable domain (other parts from reference TRBV7-9 and TRBJ1-5): DTGVSQNPRHKITKRGQNVTFRCDPISEHNRLYWYRQTLGQGPEFLTYFQNEAQLEKSRLLSDRFSAERPKGSFSTLEIQRTEQGDSAMYLCASSLQGGQPQHFGDGTRLSIL.

This clone was observed a few times. The V and J genes are TRBV29-1 and TRBJ1-2; 8 positions agree with TRBD1. This CDR3 region has 13 residues. The germline V gene encodes CDR1 SQVTM and CDR2 ANQGSEA. V lost 6 bases and J lost 3; bases outside the gene matches: 6. In DNA form, the CDR3 reads TGCAGCGTAAGGACAGGGCTTTACTATGGCTACACCTTC. Translation: CSVRTGLYYGYTF.

This clone came up once. V usage is TRBV14 and J usage is TRBJ2-7, with 12 nucleotides matching TRBD2. V trimming: 2 bases; J trimming: 0 bases; junction bases outside the gene matches: 8. The germline V gene encodes CDR1 SGHDN and CDR2 FVKESK. The CDR3 is made up of 18 amino acids. DNA of the CDR3: TGTGCCAGCAGCCAACGGACTAGCGGGGCCCCTTACTCCTACGAGCAGTACTTC. This encodes CASSQRTSGAPYSYEQYF.

The chain is built from TRBV5-1 and TRBJ1-1, with 9 bases aligning to TRBD1. The CDR3 extends over 15 amino acids. Trimming cost V 4 bases and J 6 bases; bases outside gene matches: 10. The germline V gene has CDR1 SGHRS and CDR2 YFSETQ. CDR3 in DNA: TGCGCCAGCAGCCTACTGGACAGGGGAGTACCTGAAGCTTTCTTT. Residues: CASSLLDRGVPEAFF.

The chain recombines TRBV27 with TRBJ2-5, with 8 nucleotides matching TRBD1. V shed 5 bases and J 5 bases; nucleotides not matched to a gene: 7. The CDR3 extends over 14 amino acids. Per germline, CDR1 MNHEY and CDR2 SMNVEV (reference sequence). CDR3 region: CASSHGQGRETQYF. CDR3 nucleotide sequence: TGTGCCAGCAGTCACGGACAGGGCCGGGAGACCCAGTACTTC.

The CDR3 DNA reads TGCGCCAGCAGCCCGCCGGTGATAGCGGGGGGGCCGAATGAGCAGTTCTTC. Translated: CASSPPVIAGGPNEQFF. The V and J genes are TRBV5-1 and TRBJ2-1; 11 positions match TRBD2. The CDR3 has 17 residues. The V segment lost 4 bases and the J segment 7 bases; nucleotides outside the gene matches: 13. Germline values: CDR1 SGHRS, CDR2 YFSETQ.

The chain links TRBV7-2 to TRBJ2-3, with D possibly being TRBD2 (5 bases). Germline V CDR1 and CDR2: SGHTA, FQGNSA. Trimming removed 5 bases from V and 6 bases from J, with 15 bases in between. This CDR3 contains 14 residues. As DNA, the CDR3 is TGTGCCAGCAGCACTGGACTCCTCCCGGATACGCAGTATTTT. Its protein is CASSTGLLPDTQYF.

The chain links TRBV11-2 to TRBJ2-7, with D possibly being TRBD2 (6 bases). The CDR3 loop spans 12 amino acids. Per germline, CDR1 SGHAT and CDR2 FQNNGV. Trimming pared 8 bases from V and 9 bases from J, leaving 17 bases between. CDR3 nucleotide sequence: TGTGCCAGCGGGGAGGTTTTTGGTGCGCAGTACTTC. This translates into CASGEVFGAQYF.